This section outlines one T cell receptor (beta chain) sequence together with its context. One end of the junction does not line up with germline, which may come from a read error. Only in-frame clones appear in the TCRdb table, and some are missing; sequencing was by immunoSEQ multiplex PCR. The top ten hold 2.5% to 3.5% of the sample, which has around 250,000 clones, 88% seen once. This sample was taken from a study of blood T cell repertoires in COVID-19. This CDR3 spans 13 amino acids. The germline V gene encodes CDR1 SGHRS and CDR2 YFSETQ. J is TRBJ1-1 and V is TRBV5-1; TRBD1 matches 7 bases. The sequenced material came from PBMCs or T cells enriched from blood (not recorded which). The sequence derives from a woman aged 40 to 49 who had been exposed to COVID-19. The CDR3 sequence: CASSTRTGYEAFF. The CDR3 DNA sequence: TGTGCCAGCAGCACACGGACAGGTTACGAAGCTTTCTTT.